This T cell receptor beta chain came from a study of beta chain features in type 1 diabetes. Expressed TCRB transcripts were sequenced after all isolated RNA was converted to cDNA. Assay: immunoSEQ multiplex PCR; the TCRdb copy retains only in-frame clones and omits some. Of 860,000 or so clones listed, roughly 15% were seen once; the top ten hold 0.02% to 0.025%. Whole-study findings and limits: Possibly, sequencing cDNA over-represented cells that had high TCR expression levels.

As for this clone: The antigen is undetermined.

The CDR3 contains 12 residues. In germline, CDR1 is SEHNR, CDR2 FQNEAQ (reference sequence). V was trimmed by 6 bases and J by 4 bases, leaving 10 bases between them. The V and J genes are TRBV7-9 and TRBJ2-7, with D maybe TRBD1 (5 bases). This TCR was sampled from a young woman in good health. Sequencing was done on a sample of naive CD4+ T cells from blood. The CDR3 region has the DNA TGTGCCAGCAGGTCGACAGATTACGAGCAGTACTTC. Translation gives CASRSTDYEQYF.